The 25 T cell receptor beta chains reported below all come from one sample, sequenced in a study of T cell repertoires in cytomegalovirus infection. Each CDR3 protein is one row after TCRdb ran MiXCR on the reads. The sample lists about 150,000 distinct CDR3 sequences, roughly 15% occurring once. The specimen sequenced was CD8+ T cells from PBMCs. The receptors were gathered from a human donor in good health (CMV status not recorded). Some clones in this sample may be carry-over from other donors' samples.

CDR3 sequence: CSARMGGSEAFF. The CDR3 coding sequence is TGCAGTGCTAGGATGGGAGGGTCTGAAGCTTTCTTT. The chain is built from TRBV20-1 and TRBJ1-1; unclear D gene. V was cut by 3 bases and J by 6 bases, with 11 bases left in between. This CDR3 is built from 12 residues. Germline CDR1 DFQATT, CDR2 SNEGSKA (reference sequence).

The sample holds a few counts of this clonotype. The chain carries TRBV29-1 and TRBJ1-4; D is possibly TRBD1 (5 bases). The germline gives CDR1 SQVTM, CDR2 ANQGSEA. V was cut by 1 base and J by 8 bases, with 17 bases left in between. This CDR3 has 15 residues. CDR3 nucleotide sequence: TGCAGCGTTGAAGGACAGAAGGATCATGGGGAAAAACTGTTTTTT. This codes for CSVEGQKDHGEKLFF.

This clonotype was picked up a small number of times. The chain couples TRBV18 to TRBJ2-7, with D perhaps TRBD2 (5 bases). Germline V gene sequence: CDR1 KGHSH, CDR2 LQKENI. The CDR3 is 15 residues long. V was trimmed by 2 bases and J by 0 bases, leaving 11 bases between them. The CDR3 loop reads CASSPGLVSSYEQYF. CDR3 DNA sequence: TGTGCCAGCTCACCAGGACTCGTTAGCTCCTACGAGCAGTACTTC.

The chain carries TRBV7-9 and TRBJ2-7; the D is unclear. This CDR3 has 14 amino acids. With 4 bases removed from V and 5 bases from J, the gap between germline ends came to 15 bases. The germline gives CDR1 SEHNR, CDR2 FQNEAQ (reference sequence). CDR3 sequence reads: CASSSPYGLDEQYF. CDR3 DNA sequence: TGTGCCAGCAGCTCCCCGTACGGCTTGGACGAGCAGTACTTC.

This clonotype occurred a few times. This chain uses TRBV28 with TRBJ1-1; 7 bases agree with TRBD1. Per germline, CDR1 MDHEN and CDR2 SYDVKM. V lost 7 bases and J lost 3; bases outside the gene matches: 11. The length of the CDR3 is 15 residues. The CDR3: CASTGTVGWDTEAFF. The CDR3, as DNA: TGTGCCAGCACGGGGACAGTAGGATGGGACACTGAAGCTTTCTTT.

This clonotype was counted many times. The V gene is TRBV6-2 or TRBV6-3, the J gene TRBJ2-7, with TRBD1 matching over 11 bases. Unmatched junction bases numbered 3, after V lost 0 bases and J lost 5 bases. Germline V gene sequence: CDR1 MNHEY, CDR2 SVGEGT. The CDR3 length is 15 residues. In nucleotides, the CDR3 is TGTGCCAGCAGTTACTCGAGGACAGGGGGCAACGAGCAGTACTTC. Its translation: CASSYSRTGGNEQYF.

This clonotype was picked up a small number of times. This chain's CDR3 is CASSSYPLLGYGYTF. Written as DNA, the CDR3 is TGTGCCAGCAGCTCATACCCGTTACTGGGCTATGGCTACACCTTC. This sequence joins TRBV7-2 and TRBJ1-2; D not resolved. The CDR3 covers 15 residues. V was cut by 4 bases and J by 4 bases, with 16 bases left in between. Germline V gene lookup returns CDR1 SGHTA and CDR2 FQGNSA.

The gene calls are TRBV12-5 and TRBJ2-1; 12 bases agree with TRBD1. After removal of 5 bases from V and 7 bases from J, the junction contained 3 bases not matched to a gene. CDR3 length: 14 amino acids. Germline-derived CDR1 and CDR2 are LGHNT and FRNRAP. The CDR3 sequence is CASGKGQGANEQFF. CDR3 coding DNA: TGTGCTAGTGGTAAGGGACAGGGGGCAAATGAGCAGTTCTTC. Full variable domain (outside the CDR3, taken from reference TRBV12-5 and TRBJ2-1): DARVTQTPRHKVTEMGQEVTMRCQPILGHNTVFWYRQTMMQGLELLAYFRNRAPLDDSGMPKDRFSAEMPDATLATLKIQPSEPRDSAVYFCASGKGQGANEQFFGPGTRLTVL.

This clonotype was picked up many times. V usage is TRBV7-9 and J usage is TRBJ2-5; D is uncertain. The CDR3 has 14 amino acids. V lost 1 base and J 1 base, leaving 7 bases between the germline ends. Germline CDR1 and CDR2: SEHNR and FQNEAQ (reference sequence). This CDR3 is CASSLVISQETQYF. Written as DNA, the CDR3 is TGTGCCAGCAGCTTAGTTATCAGCCAAGAGACCCAGTACTTC. The variable domain in full, with the rest retrieved from reference TRBV7-9 and TRBJ2-5, is DTGVSQNPRHKITKRGQNVTFRCDPISEHNRLYWYRQTLGQGPEFLTYFQNEAQLEKSRLLSDRFSAERPKGSFSTLEIQRTEQGDSAMYLCASSLVISQETQYFGPGTRLLVL.

This chain joins TRBV7-9 and TRBJ2-1; TRBD1 matches 9 bases. V lost 5 bases, J lost 5 bases, and 10 bases stayed unmatched. The length of the CDR3 is 16 residues. Germline V gene lookup returns CDR1 SEHNR and CDR2 FQNEAQ (reference sequence). Written as DNA, the CDR3 is TGTGCCAGCAGCCCCATTGGGACAGGGCGGAACAATGAGCAGTTCTTC. It translates to CASSPIGTGRNNEQFF.

The CDR3 protein is CASTPGQEFGELFF. Here the CDR3 DNA reads TGTGCCAGCACCCCGGGACAGGAGTTTGGGGAGCTGTTTTTT. J is TRBJ2-2 and V is TRBV2; TRBD1 matches at 8 bases. With 7 bases clipped from V and 8 bases from J, the junction kept 9 bases outside the gene matches. The length of the CDR3 is 14 residues. Germline V gene data show CDR1 as SNHLY and CDR2 as FYNNEI.

There are many counts of this clonotype. The gene calls are TRBV7-8 and TRBJ2-5; no reliable D call. Germline V gene lookup returns CDR1 SGHVS and CDR2 FQNEAQ. The CDR3 runs 14 residues. V was shortened by 5 bases and J by 2 bases, with 12 bases between the two germline ends. CDR3 nucleotide sequence: TGTGCCAGCAGCCCGCTTGAAAAACAAGAGACCCAGTACTTC. It encodes CASSPLEKQETQYF.

V gene TRBV12-3 or TRBV12-4 combines with J gene TRBJ2-7, with D unresolved. The V end lost 4 bases, the J end lost 2 bases, and 15 bases lay between the germline ends. The CDR3 length is 15 residues. CDR3 region: CASSSETFSAYEQYF. CDR3 bases: TGTGCCAGCAGTTCCGAGACCTTCAGTGCCTACGAGCAGTACTTC.

The CDR3 loop reads CASSSDTLYSSYEQYF. Here the CDR3 DNA reads TGTGCCAGCAGCTCCGACACTCTATATAGCTCCTACGAGCAGTACTTC. V gene TRBV7-2 combines with J gene TRBJ2-7; D uncertain. CDR1 is SGHTA, CDR2 FQGNSA, per germline. This CDR3 comprises 16 residues. The V gene lost 4 bases and the J gene lost 0 bases, with 16 bases spanning the gap. The full variable domain, its missing parts supplied by reference TRBV7-2 and TRBJ2-7, is GAGVSQSPSNKVTEKGKDVELRCDPISGHTALYWYRQSLGQGLEFLIYFQGNSAPDKSGLPSDRFSAERTGGSVSTLTIQRTQQEDSAVYLCASSSDTLYSSYEQYFGPGTRLTVT.

The chain links TRBV28 to TRBJ2-1; perhaps TRBD2 as D (5 bases). Trimming pared 5 bases from V and 3 bases from J, leaving 5 bases between. The germline gives CDR1 MDHEN, CDR2 SYDVKM. The CDR3 loop spans 12 amino acids. DNA for the CDR3: TGTGCCAGCAGTGGACTCTACAATGAGCAGTTCTTC. It codes for CASSGLYNEQFF. Full variable domain (remainder filled in from reference TRBV28 and TRBJ2-1): DVKVTQSSRYLVKRTGEKVFLECVQDMDHENMFWYRQDPGLGLRLIYFSYDVKMKEKGDIPEGYSVSREKKERFSLILESASTNQTSMYLCASSGLYNEQFFGPGTRLTVL.

The chain employs TRBV7-6 and TRBJ2-5; D perhaps matches TRBD2 (5 bases). V lost 2 bases, J lost 4 bases, and 14 bases lay in between. The CDR3 length is 15 residues. CDR1 is SGHVS and CDR2 is FNYEAQ in the germline V gene. The CDR3 here is CASSLYGGSGETQYF. CDR3 nucleotides: TGTGCCAGCAGCTTATACGGAGGTTCTGGAGAGACCCAGTACTTC.

The chain recombines TRBV28 with TRBJ2-2, with TRBD2 identical over 10 bases. After removal of 6 bases from V and 2 bases from J, the junction contained 6 bases not matched to a gene. Germline CDR1 MDHEN, CDR2 SYDVKM. This CDR3 region has 16 residues. The CDR3: CASRQIAGGNTGELFF. Written as DNA, the CDR3 is TGTGCCAGCAGGCAGATAGCGGGAGGCAACACCGGGGAGCTGTTTTTT.

The chain employs TRBV7-6 and TRBJ2-2, with a tentative D call TRBD2 (6 bases). Trimming shortened V by 3 bases and J by 1 base, and 15 bases separated the two germline ends. Germline V gene data show CDR1 as SGHVS and CDR2 as FNYEAQ. This CDR3 has 17 amino acids. In DNA form, the CDR3 reads TGTGCCAGCAGCTTCCGAAGCGGGCTGGAGAACACCGGGGAGCTGTTTTTT. Translated, it gives CASSFRSGLENTGELFF.

There are a few counts of this clonotype. This rearrangement joins TRBV7-8 to TRBJ2-2; D call uncertain. The V end lost 5 bases, the J end lost 0 bases, and 10 bases lay between the germline ends. Per germline, CDR1 SGHVS and CDR2 FQNEAQ. The CDR3 extends over 15 amino acids. CDR3 sequence (DNA): TGTGCCAGCAGCCCCCGAGGCTCGAACACCGGGGAGCTGTTTTTT. It translates to CASSPRGSNTGELFF.

V gene TRBV28 combines with J gene TRBJ2-7; 7 bases align to TRBD1. Germline V gene data show CDR1 as MDHEN and CDR2 as SYDVKM. The CDR3 spans 16 residues. The trim removed 4 bases at V and 3 bases at J, leaving 12 bases unmatched. The CDR3 is CASSSPGTDAVYEQYF. CDR3 nucleotides: TGTGCCAGCAGTTCGCCCGGGACAGATGCAGTCTACGAGCAGTACTTC. The full variable domain, with the rest looked up from reference TRBV28 and TRBJ2-7, is DVKVTQSSRYLVKRTGEKVFLECVQDMDHENMFWYRQDPGLGLRLIYFSYDVKMKEKGDIPEGYSVSREKKERFSLILESASTNQTSMYLCASSSPGTDAVYEQYFGPGTRLTVT.

There are many counts of this clonotype. The rearrangement links TRBV7-8 to TRBJ2-3; 9 bases are shared with TRBD2. Germline V gives CDR1 SGHVS, CDR2 FQNEAQ. This CDR3 is built from 16 residues. Trimming cost V 2 bases and J 5 bases; bases outside gene matches: 8. For the CDR3, the DNA is TGTGCCAGCAGCTTATTGGGCGGGAGGGCCGGAGATACGCAGTATTTT. This encodes CASSLLGGRAGDTQYF.

This clonotype has more than one count but fewer than ten. The V gene is TRBV29-1, the J gene TRBJ2-7; D gene uncertain. Trimming stripped 5 bases from V and 3 bases from J, with 8 bases between. CDR3 size: 11 residues. CDR1 and CDR2 from the germline V gene are SQVTM and ANQGSEA. CDR3 coding DNA: TGCAGCGTTTCTCACGGCTACGAGCAGTACTTC. Translation: CSVSHGYEQYF.

The chain links TRBV2 to TRBJ2-7; D unresolved. V lost 1 base, J lost 3 bases, and 10 bases lay in between. The CDR3 is 14 residues long. Germline assignment: CDR1 SNHLY and CDR2 FYNNEI. CDR3 in amino acids: CASSEGVGGYEQYF. Here the CDR3 DNA reads TGTGCCAGCAGTGAAGGCGTTGGTGGCTACGAGCAGTACTTC.

This chain uses TRBV6-2 or TRBV6-3 with TRBJ2-7; 7 positions agree with TRBD1. The CDR3 is 14 residues long. Germline CDR1 reads MNHEY; CDR2 reads SVGEGT. The trim removed 3 bases at V and 2 bases at J, leaving 4 bases unmatched. The DNA of the CDR3 is TGTGCCAGCAGTTATGAGGGACAGCCCTACGAGCAGTACTTC. Translation gives CASSYEGQPYEQYF.

The CDR3 sequence is CASSLSGGALETQYF. CDR3 sequence (DNA): TGTGCCAGCAGCCTTAGCGGGGGGGCCCTTGAGACCCAGTACTTC. The chain joins TRBV7-3 to TRBJ2-5; 11 bases agree with TRBD2. The CDR3 consists of 15 residues. The trim removed 5 bases at V and 5 bases at J, leaving 7 bases unmatched. Per the germline V gene, CDR1 is SGHTA and CDR2 is FQGTGA.